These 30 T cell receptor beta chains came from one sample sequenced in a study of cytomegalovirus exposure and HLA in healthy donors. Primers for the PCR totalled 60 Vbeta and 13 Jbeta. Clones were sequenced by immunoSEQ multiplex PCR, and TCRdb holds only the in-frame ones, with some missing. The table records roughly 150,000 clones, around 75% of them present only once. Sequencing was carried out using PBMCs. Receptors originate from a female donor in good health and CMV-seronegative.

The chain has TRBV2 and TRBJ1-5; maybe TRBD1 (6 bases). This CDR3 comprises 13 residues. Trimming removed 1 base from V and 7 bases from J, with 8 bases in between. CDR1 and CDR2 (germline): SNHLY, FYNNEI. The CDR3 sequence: CASSEDRAQPQHF. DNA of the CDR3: TGTGCCAGCAGTGAAGACAGGGCGCAGCCCCAGCATTTT.

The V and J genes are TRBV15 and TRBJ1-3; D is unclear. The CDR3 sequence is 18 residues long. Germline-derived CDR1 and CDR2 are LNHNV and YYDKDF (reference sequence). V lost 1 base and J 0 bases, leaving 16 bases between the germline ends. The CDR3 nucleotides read TGTGCCACCAGCAGAGCATTGGGCGCTGCCGACTCTGGAAACACCATATATTTT. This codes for CATSRALGAADSGNTIYF.

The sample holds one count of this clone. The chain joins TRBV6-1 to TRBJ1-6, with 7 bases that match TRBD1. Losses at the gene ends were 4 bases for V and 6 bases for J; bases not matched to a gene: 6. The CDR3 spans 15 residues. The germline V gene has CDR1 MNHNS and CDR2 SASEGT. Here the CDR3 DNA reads TGTGCCAGCAGTGCACGGGACAGCCGTAATTCACCCCTCCACTTT. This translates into CASSARDSRNSPLHF.

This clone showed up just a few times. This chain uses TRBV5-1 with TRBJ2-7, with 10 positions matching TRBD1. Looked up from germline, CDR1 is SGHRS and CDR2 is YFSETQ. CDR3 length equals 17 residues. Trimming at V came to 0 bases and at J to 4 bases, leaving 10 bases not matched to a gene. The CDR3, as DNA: TGCGCCAGCAGCTTGGCAGGTGTGGGACAGGGGTTATACGAGCAGTACTTC. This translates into CASSLAGVGQGLYEQYF.

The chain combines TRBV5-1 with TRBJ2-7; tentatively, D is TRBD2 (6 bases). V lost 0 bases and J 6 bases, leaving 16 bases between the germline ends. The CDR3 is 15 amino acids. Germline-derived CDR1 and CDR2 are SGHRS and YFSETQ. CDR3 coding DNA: TGCGCCAGCAGCTTGGTGGGGGGAATCTCGGTCGAGCAGTACTTC. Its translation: CASSLVGGISVEQYF.

CDR3 protein: CASRLKGAQGHLIYGYTF. The CDR3 DNA is TGTGCAAGTCGGTTAAAGGGTGCGCAGGGGCACCTGATCTATGGCTACACCTTC. The chain recombines TRBV12-2 with TRBJ1-2; the D call of TRBD1 is as the table states it, not checked on the DNA. TRBV12-2 is given as a pseudogene. The CDR3 is 18 amino acids.

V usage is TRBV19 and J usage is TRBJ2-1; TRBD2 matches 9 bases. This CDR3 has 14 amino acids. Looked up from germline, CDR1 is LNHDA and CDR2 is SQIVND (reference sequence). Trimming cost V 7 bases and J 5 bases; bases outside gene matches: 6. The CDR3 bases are TGTGCCAGTATCCCAGTAGCGGGGGACAATGAGCAGTTCTTC. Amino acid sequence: CASIPVAGDNEQFF. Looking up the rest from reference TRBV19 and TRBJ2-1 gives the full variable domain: DGGITQSPKYLFRKEGQNVTLSCEQNLNHDAMYWYRQDPGQGLRLIYYSQIVNDFQKGDIAEGYSVSREKKESFPLTVTSAQKNPTAFYLCASIPVAGDNEQFFGPGTRLTVL.

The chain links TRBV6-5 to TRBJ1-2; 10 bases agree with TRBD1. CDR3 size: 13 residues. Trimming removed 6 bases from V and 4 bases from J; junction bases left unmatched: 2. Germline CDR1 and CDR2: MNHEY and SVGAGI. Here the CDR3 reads CASSRTGGYGYTF. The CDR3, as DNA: TGTGCCAGCAGCCGGACAGGGGGCTATGGCTACACCTTC.

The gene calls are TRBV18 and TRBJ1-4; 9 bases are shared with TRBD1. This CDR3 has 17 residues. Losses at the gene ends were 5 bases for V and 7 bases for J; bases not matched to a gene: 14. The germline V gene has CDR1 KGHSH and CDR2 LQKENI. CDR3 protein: CASSRGRSGTGSEKLFF. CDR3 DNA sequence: TGTGCCAGCTCAAGGGGGAGATCCGGGACAGGGAGTGAAAAACTGTTTTTT.

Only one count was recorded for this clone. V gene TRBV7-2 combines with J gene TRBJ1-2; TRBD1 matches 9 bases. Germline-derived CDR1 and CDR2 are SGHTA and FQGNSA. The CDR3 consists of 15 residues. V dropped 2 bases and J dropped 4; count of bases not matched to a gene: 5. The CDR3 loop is CASSLQQGATYGYTF. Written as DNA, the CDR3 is TGTGCCAGCAGCTTACAACAGGGGGCGACCTATGGCTACACCTTC.

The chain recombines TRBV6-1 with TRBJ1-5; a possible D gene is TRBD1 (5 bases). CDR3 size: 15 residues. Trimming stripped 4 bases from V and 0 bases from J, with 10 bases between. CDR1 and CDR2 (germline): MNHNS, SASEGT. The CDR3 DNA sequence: TGTGCCAGCAGTGGACAGAGTAGTAGCAATCAGCCCCAGCATTTT. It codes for CASSGQSSSNQPQHF.

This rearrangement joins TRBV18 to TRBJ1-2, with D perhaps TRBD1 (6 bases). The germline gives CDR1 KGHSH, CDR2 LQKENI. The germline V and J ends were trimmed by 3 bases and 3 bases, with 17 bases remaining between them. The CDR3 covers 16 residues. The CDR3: CASSPSIRGADYGYTF. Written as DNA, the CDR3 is TGTGCCAGCTCACCGTCAATACGGGGGGCTGACTATGGCTACACCTTC.

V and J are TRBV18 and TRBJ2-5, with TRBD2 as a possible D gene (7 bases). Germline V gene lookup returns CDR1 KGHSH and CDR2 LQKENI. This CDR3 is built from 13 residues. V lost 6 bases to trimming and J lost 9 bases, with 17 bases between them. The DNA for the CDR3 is TGTGCCAGCTCGCAGGACAGCGCGGGGGCCCAGTACTTC. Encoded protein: CASSQDSAGAQYF.

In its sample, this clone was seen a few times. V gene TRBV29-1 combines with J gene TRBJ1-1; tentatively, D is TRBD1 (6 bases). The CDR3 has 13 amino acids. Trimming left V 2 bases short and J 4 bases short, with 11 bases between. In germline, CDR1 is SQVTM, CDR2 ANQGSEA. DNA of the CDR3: TGCAGCGTTGAAAGGACAGCTCCCACTGAAGCTTTCTTT. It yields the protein CSVERTAPTEAFF.

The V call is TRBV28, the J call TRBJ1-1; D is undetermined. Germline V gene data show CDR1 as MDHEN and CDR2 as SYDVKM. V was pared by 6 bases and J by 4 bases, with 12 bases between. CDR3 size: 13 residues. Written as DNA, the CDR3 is TGTGCCAGCAGCTTGGGGAGGTCCACTGAAGCTTTCTTT. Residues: CASSLGRSTEAFF.

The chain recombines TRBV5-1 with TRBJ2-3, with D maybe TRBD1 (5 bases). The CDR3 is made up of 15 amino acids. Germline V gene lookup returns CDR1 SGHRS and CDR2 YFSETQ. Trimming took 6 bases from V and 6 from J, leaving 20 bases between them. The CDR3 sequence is CASNNQGPPTDTQYF. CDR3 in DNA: TGCGCCAGCAATAATCAGGGCCCTCCGACGGATACGCAGTATTTT. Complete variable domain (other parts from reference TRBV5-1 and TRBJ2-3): KAGVTQTPRYLIKTRGQQVTLSCSPISGHRSVSWYQQTPGQGLQFLFEYFSETQRNKGNFPGRFSGRQFSNSRSEMNVSTLELGDSALYLCASNNQGPPTDTQYFGPGTRLTVL.

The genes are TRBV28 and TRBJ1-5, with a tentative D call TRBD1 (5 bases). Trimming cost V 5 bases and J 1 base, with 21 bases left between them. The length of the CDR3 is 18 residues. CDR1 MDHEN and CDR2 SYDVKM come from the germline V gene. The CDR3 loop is CASSPGGRGKLSNQPQHF. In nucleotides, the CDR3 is TGTGCCAGCAGTCCCGGGGGAAGAGGGAAGTTGAGCAATCAGCCCCAGCATTTT.

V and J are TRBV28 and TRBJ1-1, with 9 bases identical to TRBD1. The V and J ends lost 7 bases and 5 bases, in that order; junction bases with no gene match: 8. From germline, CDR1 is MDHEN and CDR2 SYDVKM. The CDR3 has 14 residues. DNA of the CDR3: TGTGCCAGCACTCCACAGGGGGCTGGGACTGAAGCTTTCTTT. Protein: CASTPQGAGTEAFF.

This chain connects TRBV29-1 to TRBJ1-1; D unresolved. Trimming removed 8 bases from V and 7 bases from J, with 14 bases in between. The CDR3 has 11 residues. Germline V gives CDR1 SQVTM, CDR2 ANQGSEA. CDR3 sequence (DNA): TGCAGCTCGACTTCAGCCCGTGAAGCTTTCTTT. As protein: CSSTSAREAFF. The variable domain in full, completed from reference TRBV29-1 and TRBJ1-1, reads SAVISQKPSRDICQRGTSLTIQCQVDSQVTMMFWYRQQPGQSLTLIATANQGSEATYESGFVIDKFPISRPNLTFSTLTVSNMSPEDSSIYLCSSTSAREAFFGQGTRLTVV.

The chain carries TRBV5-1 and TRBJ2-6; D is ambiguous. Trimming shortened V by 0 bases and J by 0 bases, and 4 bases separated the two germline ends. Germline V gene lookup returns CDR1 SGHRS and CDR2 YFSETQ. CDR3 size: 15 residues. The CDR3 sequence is CASSLDGSGANVLTF. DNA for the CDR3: TGCGCCAGCAGCTTGGACGGCTCTGGGGCCAACGTCCTGACTTTC. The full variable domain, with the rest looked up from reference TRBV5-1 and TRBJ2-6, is KAGVTQTPRYLIKTRGQQVTLSCSPISGHRSVSWYQQTPGQGLQFLFEYFSETQRNKGNFPGRFSGRQFSNSRSEMNVSTLELGDSALYLCASSLDGSGANVLTFGAGSRLTVL.

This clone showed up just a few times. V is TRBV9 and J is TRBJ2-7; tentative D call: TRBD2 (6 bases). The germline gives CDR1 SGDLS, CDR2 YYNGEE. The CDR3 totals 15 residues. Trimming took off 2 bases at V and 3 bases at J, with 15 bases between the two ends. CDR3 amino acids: CASSVGGGNVYEQYF. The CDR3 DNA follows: TGTGCCAGCAGCGTCGGTGGGGGGAACGTCTACGAGCAGTACTTC. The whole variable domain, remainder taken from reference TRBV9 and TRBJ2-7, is DSGVTQTPKHLITATGQRVTLRCSPRSGDLSVYWYQQSLDQGLQFLIQYYNGEERAKGNILERFSAQQFPDLHSELNLSSLELGDSALYFCASSVGGGNVYEQYFGPGTRLTVT.

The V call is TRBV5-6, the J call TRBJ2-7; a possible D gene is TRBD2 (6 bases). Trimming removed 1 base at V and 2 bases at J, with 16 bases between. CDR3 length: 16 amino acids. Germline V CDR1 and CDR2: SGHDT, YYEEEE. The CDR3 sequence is CASSLFVRGGPYEQYF. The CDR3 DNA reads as TGTGCCAGCAGCTTGTTCGTGCGGGGTGGGCCCTACGAGCAGTACTTC.

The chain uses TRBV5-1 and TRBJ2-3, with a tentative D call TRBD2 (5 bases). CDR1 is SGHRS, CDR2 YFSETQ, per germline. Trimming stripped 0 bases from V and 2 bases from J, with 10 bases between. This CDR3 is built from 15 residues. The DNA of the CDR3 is TGCGCCAGCAGCTTGGGGACTCTAGTCACAGATACGCAGTATTTT. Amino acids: CASSLGTLVTDTQYF.

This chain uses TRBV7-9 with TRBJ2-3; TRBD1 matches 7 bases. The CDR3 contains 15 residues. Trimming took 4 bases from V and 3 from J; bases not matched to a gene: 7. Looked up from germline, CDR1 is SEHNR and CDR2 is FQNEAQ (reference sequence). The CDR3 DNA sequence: TGTGCCAGCAGCTCCCGGGACAGTAGGACAGATACGCAGTATTTT. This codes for CASSSRDSRTDTQYF.

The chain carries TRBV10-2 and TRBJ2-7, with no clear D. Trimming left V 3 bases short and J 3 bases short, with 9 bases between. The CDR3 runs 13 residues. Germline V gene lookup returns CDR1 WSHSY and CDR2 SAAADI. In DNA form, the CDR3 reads TGCGCCAGCAGTGAAGGCAGGCGCTACGAGCAGTACTTC. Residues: CASSEGRRYEQYF.

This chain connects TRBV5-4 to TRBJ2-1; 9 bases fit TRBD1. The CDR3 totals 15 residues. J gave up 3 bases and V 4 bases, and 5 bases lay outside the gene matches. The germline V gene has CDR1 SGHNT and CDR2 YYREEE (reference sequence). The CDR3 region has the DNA TGTGCCAGCAGCGAGTTGACAGGGGGCTACAATGAGCAGTTCTTC. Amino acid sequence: CASSELTGGYNEQFF.

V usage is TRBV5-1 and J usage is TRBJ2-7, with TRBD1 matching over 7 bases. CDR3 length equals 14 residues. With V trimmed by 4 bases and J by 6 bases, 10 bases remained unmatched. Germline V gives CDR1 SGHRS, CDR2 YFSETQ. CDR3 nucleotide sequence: TGCGCCAGCAGCAACAGGGGATCCCTAAGCGAGCAGTACTTC. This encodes CASSNRGSLSEQYF.

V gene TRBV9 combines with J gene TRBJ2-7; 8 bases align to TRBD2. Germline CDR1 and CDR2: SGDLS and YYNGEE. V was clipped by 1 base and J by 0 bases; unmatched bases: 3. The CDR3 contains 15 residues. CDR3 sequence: CASSVLAGPSYEQYF. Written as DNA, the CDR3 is TGTGCCAGCAGCGTACTAGCGGGCCCCTCCTACGAGCAGTACTTC.

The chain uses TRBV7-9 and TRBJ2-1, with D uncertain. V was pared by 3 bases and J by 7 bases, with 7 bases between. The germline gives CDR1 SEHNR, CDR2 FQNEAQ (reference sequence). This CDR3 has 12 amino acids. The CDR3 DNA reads TGTGCCAGCAGCTTCCCCGAGAATGAGCAGTTCTTC. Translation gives CASSFPENEQFF.

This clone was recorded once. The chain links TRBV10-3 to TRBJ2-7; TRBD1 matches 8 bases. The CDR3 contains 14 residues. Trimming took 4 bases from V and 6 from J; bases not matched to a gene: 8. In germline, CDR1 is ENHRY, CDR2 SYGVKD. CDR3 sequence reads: CAISGTGQGSEQYF. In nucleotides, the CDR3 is TGTGCCATCAGTGGAACAGGACAGGGAAGCGAGCAGTACTTC.